This T cell receptor (beta chain) was recorded in a study of T cells in localized non-small cell lung cancer. Study outcomes and limitations: The study linked higher blood T cell density to longer overall survival. In adjacent lung, a median about 54 of the top 100 tumor clones were found. Without multi-region sequencing, intratumor heterogeneity could not be excluded. Clonality peaked in uninvolved adjacent lung rather than tumor.

About this clone: Antigen specificity is unknown.

Sequencing used immunoSEQ multiplex PCR; TCRdb keeps in-frame clones, though not all of them. Seen here are 20,000 to 25,000 clones, 87% observed once, and the top ten hold 12%. The sample was PBMCs, taken before any cancer treatment. This TCR was recovered from a man aged 40-75 years with stage II squamous cell lung carcinoma.

The CDR3 DNA sequence: TGTGCCAGTAGACCAGGACAGGTCGGTTATGGCTACACCTTC. Protein product: CASRPGQVGYGYTF. This chain connects TRBV19 to TRBJ1-2; 7 positions match TRBD1. Germline CDR1 is LNHDA and CDR2 is SQIVND (reference sequence). The CDR3 totals 14 residues. V trimming: 6 bases; J trimming: 5 bases; junction bases outside the gene matches: 9.